This T cell receptor beta chain was documented in a study of CD4 T cells in relation to SARS-CoV-2 and coronaviruses. Study-level information: Shared crossreactive spike epitopes were mapped to their HLA restriction.

The CDR3 loop spans 14 amino acids. Trimming pared 4 bases from V and 0 bases from J, leaving 9 bases between. A note on this clone: Its antigen is still unknown.

Study-level findings and limits: Pre-pandemic and post-infection samples never came from the same donor.

The protocol was immunoSEQ multiplex PCR, while the TCRdb copy is restricted to in-frame clones and leaves out a portion. The profile shows 35,000 to 50,000 clones, approximately 80% of them singletons. This chain uses TRBV23-1 with TRBJ1-2; D is unresolved. TRBV23-1 has ORF status, its function being uncertain. The sequence was obtained from an adult with COVID-19. The sequencing sample was made of naive CD4+ T cells from PBMCs, cultured in vitro. Noted subset: naive CD4+ T cells isolated by negative enrichment. The CDR3: CASSPGPTNYGYTF. The CDR3 nucleotides are TGCGCCAGCAGTCCCGGGCCTACTAACTATGGCTACACCTTC.